The present T cell receptor (beta chain) was sequenced within a study of cytomegalovirus exposure and HLA in healthy donors. PCR involved 60 Vbeta and 13 Jbeta primers. Some clones are missing from TCRdb's copy, which holds only in-frame ones; the method was immunoSEQ multiplex PCR. This repertoire shows about 210,000 clones, about 80% found once; its top ten account for 10% to 13%. The germline V and J ends were trimmed by 8 bases and 0 bases, with 10 bases remaining between them. The CDR3 extends over 13 amino acids. Germline CDR1 is MGHRA and CDR2 is YSYEKL. Study-wide points: Through in vitro validation, a few CMV-associated chains were shown to be specific for CMV antigens.

This clone came up once. Its antigen remains unidentified. The rearrangement joins TRBV4-1 to TRBJ1-1; perhaps TRBD1 as D (5 bases). The TCR originated in a woman aged 45-65 years in good health and CMV-seropositive. Material for sequencing was PBMCs. CDR3 residues: CASGGTMNTEAFF. In DNA, the CDR3 is TGCGCCAGCGGGGGGACCATGAACACTGAAGCTTTCTTT.